The text below deals with one T cell receptor beta chain. Antigen unknown. The method was immunoSEQ multiplex PCR; TCRdb's version includes in-frame clones alone and lacks a portion of them. The profile shows tens of thousands of clones, 65% to 90% of them singletons. These data are taken from a study of T cell responses to AZD1222 COVID-19 vaccine. The wider study: Recipients boosted at about 4 weeks or about 12 weeks are pooled. General study findings and limits: Nearly half of spike-specific TCRs reportedly target variant regions that are unmutated in the B.1.351 and B.1.1.7 variants. There were repertoire samples only from the period after the peak T cell response. Clonal diversity was possibly underestimated, and white British individuals and females predominated among donors.

V was shortened by 0 bases and J by 6 bases, with 8 bases between the two germline ends. The CDR3 loop spans 13 amino acids. The V gene's germline CDR1 is MNHEY and CDR2 SVGAGI. The sequence was obtained from an adult in good health. Sample: peripheral blood, taken on day 0 of AZD1222 vaccination. J is TRBJ1-1 and V is TRBV6-5; no definite D call. DNA for the CDR3: TGTGCCAGCAGTTACTCGAACATGGCTGAAGCTTTCTTT. As protein: CASSYSNMAEAFF.